The 15 T cell receptor beta chains below come from one sample, sequenced in a study of T cell changes during pregnancy in multiple sclerosis. The method was immunoSEQ multiplex PCR; TCRdb's version includes in-frame clones alone and lacks a portion of them. Of some 76,000 clones in the sample, 85% to 95% are singletons; the top ten hold 0.29%. The sequenced sample was CD4+ T cells from peripheral blood mononuclear cells, obtained after pregnancy. These receptors originate from a female donor with multiple sclerosis, enrolled in a pregnancy study.

This clone has a single count. The CDR3 nucleotides read TGTGCCAGCAGCGGGGGACAGCCCTATAATTCACCCCTCCACTTT. The encoded protein is CASSGGQPYNSPLHF. This chain joins TRBV2 and TRBJ1-6; TRBD1 aligns across 7 bases. V shed 6 bases, J shed 2 bases, and the junction held 4 bases outside the gene matches. Germline V gene data show CDR1 as SNHLY and CDR2 as FYNNEI. The CDR3 loop spans 15 amino acids.

The genes are TRBV5-1 and TRBJ1-1; 8 bases align to TRBD1. J lost 6 bases, V lost 4 bases, and 11 bases had no gene match. Germline assignment: CDR1 SGHRS and CDR2 YFSETQ. CDR3 size: 15 residues. The CDR3 sequence is CASSQFQGAVSEAFF. The DNA for the CDR3 is TGCGCCAGCAGCCAATTTCAGGGGGCGGTTTCTGAAGCTTTCTTT.

V gene TRBV13 combines with J gene TRBJ2-7; the D is unclear. Germline values: CDR1 PRHDT, CDR2 FYEKMQ (reference sequence). The CDR3 is made up of 13 amino acids. Trimming cost V 5 bases and J 6 bases, with 14 bases left between them. CDR3 loop: CASSHSPAGEQYF. CDR3 nucleotides: TGTGCCAGCAGCCACAGTCCCGCCGGCGAGCAGTACTTC. The full variable domain, in which reference TRBV13 and TRBJ2-7 provide the parts outside the CDR3, is AAGVIQSPRHLIKEKRETATLKCYPIPRHDTVYWYQQGPGQDPQFLISFYEKMQSDKGSIPDRFSAQQFSDYHSELNMSSLELGDSALYFCASSHSPAGEQYFGPGTRLTVT.

V usage is TRBV2 and J usage is TRBJ1-5; a possible D gene is TRBD1 (5 bases). Trimming took off 8 bases at V and 2 bases at J, with 13 bases between the two ends. The CDR3 covers 14 residues. Germline-derived CDR1 and CDR2 are SNHLY and FYNNEI. CDR3 in amino acids: CASGMGGGNQPQHF. The CDR3 coding sequence is TGTGCCAGCGGAATGGGAGGGGGCAATCAGCCCCAGCATTTT.

V is TRBV19 and J is TRBJ1-1; possibly TRBD1 for D (5 bases). Germline CDR1 and CDR2: LNHDA and SQIVND (reference sequence). V was pared by 1 base and J by 1 base, with 10 bases between. CDR3 length equals 15 residues. The CDR3 DNA follows: TGTGCCAGTAGTATAGTCGGGGGAGGGAACACTGAAGCTTTCTTT. This gives the protein CASSIVGGGNTEAFF.

This chain connects TRBV7-8 to TRBJ2-2; D gene ambiguous. Trimming removed 5 bases from V and 7 bases from J, with 14 bases in between. The CDR3 has 14 amino acids. CDR1 and CDR2 from the germline V gene are SGHVS and FQNEAQ. The CDR3 protein is CASSILVVGGELFF. CDR3 DNA: TGTGCCAGCAGCATCTTAGTAGTCGGCGGGGAGCTGTTTTTT.

CDR3 region: CASRGLHRGRETQYF. Written as DNA, the CDR3 is TGTGCCAGCAGGGGACTTCACAGGGGGCGGGAGACCCAGTACTTC. This chain links TRBV28 with TRBJ2-5; TRBD1 matches at 9 bases. Germline trimming cut 6 bases from V and 5 bases from J; bases unmatched to any gene: 10. Germline CDR1 and CDR2: MDHEN and SYDVKM. This CDR3 contains 15 residues. Complete variable domain (other parts from reference TRBV28 and TRBJ2-5): DVKVTQSSRYLVKRTGEKVFLECVQDMDHENMFWYRQDPGLGLRLIYFSYDVKMKEKGDIPEGYSVSREKKERFSLILESASTNQTSMYLCASRGLHRGRETQYFGPGTRLLVL.

The V and J genes are TRBV5-1 and TRBJ2-5, with unresolved D. CDR3 size: 13 residues. CDR1 is SGHRS and CDR2 is YFSETQ in the germline V gene. V gave up 0 bases and J gave up 1 base, with 4 bases separating them. This CDR3 is CASSLAFQETQYF. The DNA of the CDR3 is TGCGCCAGCAGCTTGGCATTCCAAGAGACCCAGTACTTC.

The chain uses TRBV7-2 and TRBJ1-6, with 7 nucleotides matching TRBD1. Germline V gene lookup returns CDR1 SGHTA and CDR2 FQGNSA. Trimming at V came to 2 bases and at J to 5 bases, leaving 9 bases not matched to a gene. The CDR3 length is 17 residues. As DNA, the CDR3 is TGTGCCAGCAGCTTAAACACACCCGGGACAGATAATTCACCCCTCCACTTT. It translates to CASSLNTPGTDNSPLHF.

The CDR3 region has the DNA TGTGCCAGCAGCGTTGGCCAGGGGAATGAAAAACTGTTTTTT. As protein: CASSVGQGNEKLFF. The chain carries TRBV9 and TRBJ1-4; TRBD1 is a possible D gene (6 bases). This CDR3 contains 14 residues. CDR1 SGDLS and CDR2 YYNGEE come from the germline V gene. Trimming took 2 bases from V and 5 from J, leaving 10 bases between them.

This rearrangement joins TRBV7-3 to TRBJ2-2; possible D gene TRBD1, 6 bases. The CDR3 covers 16 residues. Trimming took 2 bases from V and 0 from J, leaving 10 bases between them. Germline assignment: CDR1 SGHTA and CDR2 FQGTGA. Here the CDR3 DNA reads TGTGCCAGCAGCTTAGGACAGCCAGCGAACACCGGGGAGCTGTTTTTT. Its translation: CASSLGQPANTGELFF. The full variable domain, in which reference TRBV7-3 and TRBJ2-2 provide the parts outside the CDR3, is GAGVSQTPSNKVTEKGKYVELRCDPISGHTALYWYRQSLGQGPEFLIYFQGTGAADDSGLPNDRFFAVRPEGSVSTLKIQRTERGDSAVYLCASSLGQPANTGELFFGEGSRLTVL.

The chain uses TRBV19 and TRBJ2-1; 12 nucleotides match TRBD2. Trimming at V came to 2 bases and at J to 3 bases, leaving 8 bases not matched to a gene. The CDR3 sequence is 18 residues long. CDR1 is LNHDA, CDR2 SQIVND, per germline (reference sequence). The CDR3 region has the DNA TGTGCCAGTAGTATAAGGGCTAGCGGGAGGGCCCACTACAATGAGCAGTTCTTC. Its translation is CASSIRASGRAHYNEQFF.

This chain links TRBV7-2 with TRBJ2-1; possible D gene TRBD2, 6 bases. Germline V lookup: CDR1 SGHTA, CDR2 FQGNSA. The V and J ends lost 1 base and 9 bases respectively, with 16 bases between them. The CDR3 totals 15 residues. Written as DNA, the CDR3 is TGTGCCAGCAGCTTAGGGGGGACCGGAGCGGGTGAGCAGTTCTTC. Translating gives CASSLGGTGAGEQFF.

CDR3 nucleotides: TGTGCCAGCAGCTTAACGGGACAGGCTGGGTACGAGCAGTACTTC. Encoded protein: CASSLTGQAGYEQYF. V usage is TRBV7-3 and J usage is TRBJ2-7; TRBD1 matches 8 bases. In germline, CDR1 is SGHTA, CDR2 FQGTGA. After removal of 0 bases from V and 4 bases from J, the junction contained 5 bases not matched to a gene. The length of the CDR3 is 15 residues.

This sequence joins TRBV5-6 and TRBJ2-5; 8 bases line up with TRBD2. The germline V gene encodes CDR1 SGHDT and CDR2 YYEEEE. The V gene end was trimmed by 4 bases and the J gene end by 3 bases; junction bases not matched to a gene: 11. CDR3 length: 16 residues. The CDR3 sequence is CASSETGNSGEETQYF. DNA of the CDR3: TGTGCCAGCAGCGAGACAGGAAATAGCGGGGAAGAGACCCAGTACTTC.